This T cell receptor beta chain was recorded in a study of a mutant IDH1 vaccine in newly diagnosed glioma. Background on the study: First vaccine doses came 4-6 weeks after radiotherapy alone, or with temozolomide cycles. It was radiotherapy, temozolomide, or both that patients received previously, with most receiving both. Treated patients had a mean age of about 37 years and a sex split that was roughly 62% male and roughly 40% female.

The table lists this clone with a few counts. As yet, its antigen is unknown. Overall study results and limits: Evidence of vaccine-induced immune responses was documented in over 85% of patients.

Time point defined: week 5, during vaccination. Each dose of the vaccine consisted of 300 ug of mutant IDH1 20-mer peptide, with topical imiquimod. Measured with immunoSEQ multiplex PCR; TCRdb has only the in-frame clones, and not every one. The sample consists of approximately 51,000 clones, about three quarters of them appearing once. V was clipped by 6 bases and J by 6 bases, with 20 bases between them. Looked up from germline, CDR1 is SNHLY and CDR2 is FYNNEI. CDR3 length: 16 amino acids. This rearrangement joins TRBV2 to TRBJ1-4; maybe TRBD1 (5 bases). Specimen: PBMCs, collected from a glioma patient whose treatment included an IDH1 peptide vaccine. This sequence originates from a woman aged 40 to 55 with glioma. The CDR3 DNA reads TGTGCCAGCAGGGACTACGGGACCGCGGGAGATGAAAAACTGTTTTTT. Amino acid sequence: CASRDYGTAGDEKLFF.